Included here is one T cell receptor (beta chain) sequence, with context. Its antigen is unknown. These data come from a study of T cell repertoires in cytomegalovirus infection. Study-wide context: Signatures in public TCR beta sequences pointed to both CMV infection and matching HLA type. The study, taken as a whole, reports: Clonotypes of TCR beta that were HLA-C-restricted and CMV-specific dominated the ex vivo response. CMV carriers having the relevant HLA were flagged by cumulative public TCR beta family frequency.

Germline V gene lookup returns CDR1 SQVTM and CDR2 ANQGSEA. The V end was cut by 7 bases, the J end by 1 base, with 16 bases between. The CDR3 loop spans 14 amino acids. TCRdb reanalysed the reads using MiXCR and keeps one entry per CDR3 protein. Of 490,000 or so distinct CDR3 sequences in the sample, 11% were seen once. The V gene is TRBV29-1, the J gene TRBJ1-1; no firm D call. Sequencing was performed on PBMCs. This sequence originates from a human donor in good health (CMV status not recorded). Some clones in this sample may be carry-over from other donors' samples. For the CDR3, the DNA is TGCAGCGCATCCCTGACGGGTGGGAACACTGAAGCTTTCTTT. Translated: CSASLTGGNTEAFF.